This T cell receptor (beta chain) emerged from a study of blood T cells in healthy people across ages. Primers used in a second PCR of roughly 6 to 12 cycles were a sample-barcoded 5' primer and a J-beta primer mix. TCRdb recomputed calls from the 5' RACE reads with MiXCR, one row per CDR3 protein. The sample has about 780,000 distinct CDR3 sequences, 25% to 30% seen once. These data were also reused for a study on T cells of mothers and their children. That study adds: None of the identified T cell clones proved to be persistent microchimeric clones.

This TCR was recovered from a boy aged 5-17 years in good health. Sequences were obtained from blood.

As DNA, the CDR3 is TGTGCCAGCAGTCCCACAGGGAGAGGGGCCAACGTCCTGACTTTC. Encoded protein: CASSPTGRGANVLTF. This chain joins TRBV12-3 or TRBV12-4 and TRBJ2-6; D perhaps matches TRBD1 (6 bases). This CDR3 is built from 15 residues. With 5 bases removed from V and 4 bases from J, the gap between germline ends came to 12 bases.